This paragraph covers one T cell receptor (beta chain) sequence. Its matching antigen is unknown. The data stem from a study of cytomegalovirus exposure and HLA in healthy donors. Findings of the study overall: Later genetic work tied a missense DCLRE1C variant to beta-chain V and J trimming. Within an earlier analysis, most TCR beta V segments proved productive either about 90% or about 30% of the time.

The CDR3 is 13 amino acids. Looked up from germline, CDR1 is SEHNR and CDR2 is FQNEAQ (reference sequence). The V gene lost 1 base and the J gene lost 3 bases, with 3 bases spanning the gap. PCR employed 60 Vbeta and 13 Jbeta primers. Profiled with immunoSEQ multiplex PCR; TCRdb holds only in-frame clones, not every one. This repertoire shows more than 80,000 clones, roughly four fifths found once; its top ten account for about 1.5%. The receptor's source is a middle-aged man in good health and CMV-seronegative. The sample taken for sequencing was PBMCs. The chain combines TRBV7-9 with TRBJ1-4; D call uncertain. This CDR3 is CASSLGANEKLFF. As DNA, the CDR3 is TGTGCCAGCAGCTTAGGAGCTAATGAAAAACTGTTTTTT.